The 13 T cell receptor beta chains below all came from one sample that was sequenced in a study of CD8 T cells in Susac syndrome. An amount of RNA that ranged from roughly 0.5 to 1 ug was reverse transcribed with random hexamers. Via MiXCR, TCRdb re-called the immunoSEQ multiplex PCR reads, giving one row per CDR3 protein. The sample lists about 130,000 distinct CDR3 sequences, around 96% occurring once. The source material was CD4+ T cells from PBMCs. Receptor source: a human donor in good health.

This clonotype was recorded only once. This chain connects TRBV5-1 to TRBJ1-1, with D tentatively TRBD1 (6 bases). V gave up 4 bases and J gave up 0 bases, with 10 bases separating them. The CDR3 is 14 amino acids. Germline loops: CDR1 SGHRS, CDR2 YFSETQ. CDR3 sequence (DNA): TGCGCCAGCAGCCGGACAGAGATGAACACTGAAGCTTTCTTT. Translating gives CASSRTEMNTEAFF. Drawing the rest from reference TRBV5-1 and TRBJ1-1, the complete variable domain is KAGVTQTPRYLIKTRGQQVTLSCSPISGHRSVSWYQQTPGQGLQFLFEYFSETQRNKGNFPGRFSGRQFSNSRSEMNVSTLELGDSALYLCASSRTEMNTEAFFGQGTRLTVV.

The chain carries TRBV30 and TRBJ1-2; tentative D call: TRBD1 (6 bases). V lost 0 bases and J 8 bases, leaving 16 bases between the germline ends. The CDR3 is 14 residues long. CDR1 and CDR2 (germline): GTSNPN, SVGIG (reference sequence). CDR3: CAWSVRGGSRGYTF. The CDR3, as DNA: TGTGCCTGGAGTGTTCGAGGGGGATCAAGGGGCTACACCTTC.

V usage is TRBV29-1 and J usage is TRBJ2-7; unclear D gene. The V gene lost 7 bases and the J gene lost 6 bases, with 19 bases spanning the gap. The CDR3 is made up of 13 amino acids. CDR1 is SQVTM, CDR2 ANQGSEA, per germline. The CDR3 DNA follows: TGCAGCGCCGAAGGGTCCATTGTGGGCGAGCAGTACTTC. Translated: CSAEGSIVGEQYF.

The V and J genes are TRBV20-1 and TRBJ2-2, with D tentatively TRBD1 (6 bases). The germline V gene encodes CDR1 DFQATT and CDR2 SNEGSKA (reference sequence). Trimming took off 3 bases at V and 5 bases at J, with 13 bases between the two ends. This CDR3 is 14 amino acids long. In DNA form, the CDR3 reads TGCAGTGCTAGTCGGCAGGGGTTAACCGGGGAGCTGTTTTTT. As protein: CSASRQGLTGELFF.

V usage is TRBV20-1 and J usage is TRBJ1-2; D gene ambiguous. Trimming left V 3 bases short and J 13 bases short, with 18 bases between. CDR1 and CDR2 (germline): DFQATT, SNEGSKA (reference sequence). CDR3 length: 12 residues. The CDR3 loop reads CSASPPFVGPTF. The CDR3 region has the DNA TGCAGTGCTAGTCCCCCCTTCGTTGGGCCCACCTTC.

The V gene is TRBV7-2, the J gene TRBJ2-5; 9 bases are a match to TRBD2. Germline V gene sequence: CDR1 SGHTA, CDR2 FQGNSA. V lost 1 base, J lost 5 bases, and 8 bases stayed unmatched. The CDR3 runs 16 residues. The CDR3 nucleotides read TGTGCCAGCAGCTTAGGTGGCGGGAGGGCCCGGGAGACCCAGTACTTC. Protein sequence: CASSLGGGRARETQYF. Combining the CDR3 with reference TRBV7-2 and TRBJ2-5 gives the whole variable domain GAGVSQSPSNKVTEKGKDVELRCDPISGHTALYWYRQSLGQGLEFLIYFQGNSAPDKSGLPSDRFSAERTGGSVSTLTIQRTQQEDSAVYLCASSLGGGRARETQYFGPGTRLLVL.

The chain combines TRBV7-2 with TRBJ2-7; D is ambiguous. CDR3 size: 13 residues. Germline V gene lookup returns CDR1 SGHTA and CDR2 FQGNSA. The V end was cut by 5 bases, the J end by 3 bases, with 11 bases between. Written as DNA, the CDR3 is TGTGCCAGCAGCCACGGACCGAACTACGAGCAGTACTTC. Its protein is CASSHGPNYEQYF.

This clonotype was found once. The V call is TRBV29-1, the J call TRBJ2-7; TRBD1 agrees at 8 bases. The germline CDR1 and CDR2 sequences are SQVTM and ANQGSEA. This CDR3 is 13 amino acids long. Losses at the gene ends were 4 bases for V and 6 bases for J; bases not matched to a gene: 8. The CDR3 region is CSVVEDRDSEQYF. The CDR3 DNA sequence: TGCAGCGTTGTAGAGGACAGGGACAGCGAGCAGTACTTC.

The rearrangement uses TRBV7-9 and TRBJ2-5; tentative D call: TRBD1 (5 bases). Trimming shortened V by 2 bases and J by 1 base, and 8 bases separated the two germline ends. CDR3 length equals 14 residues. Germline CDR1 is SEHNR and CDR2 is FQNEAQ (reference sequence). The CDR3 region is CASSLRGSQETQYF. The CDR3 nucleotides read TGTGCCAGCAGCTTAAGGGGTAGCCAAGAGACCCAGTACTTC.

This sequence joins TRBV6-2 or TRBV6-3 and TRBJ1-1; D unclear. The V end lost 3 bases, the J end lost 3 bases, and 11 bases lay between the germline ends. The CDR3 has 14 residues. CDR1 is MNHEY, CDR2 SVGEGT, per germline. As DNA, the CDR3 is TGTGCCAGCAGTTATAAAGTTGGGTACACTGAAGCTTTCTTT. Translating it yields CASSYKVGYTEAFF.

This clonotype has just one count. This sequence joins TRBV5-1 and TRBJ2-3, with D hard to call. Trimming removed 7 bases from V and 0 bases from J, with 6 bases in between. The germline gives CDR1 SGHRS, CDR2 YFSETQ. CDR3 length: 12 residues. The CDR3 reads CASLDSTDTQYF. The DNA for the CDR3 is TGCGCCAGCCTTGATAGCACAGATACGCAGTATTTT.

This chain links TRBV20-1 with TRBJ2-1; 9 bases line up with TRBD2. CDR1 DFQATT and CDR2 SNEGSKA come from the germline V gene (reference sequence). The length of the CDR3 is 16 residues. The J segment lost 7 bases and the V segment lost 3 bases, leaving 13 bases of the junction unmatched. CDR3 sequence (DNA): TGCAGTGCTAGGCCTAGGGGACTAGCAGTTAAGAATGAGCAGTTCTTC. Translation gives CSARPRGLAVKNEQFF.

This chain links TRBV9 with TRBJ2-5; D is perhaps TRBD1 (6 bases). V was shortened by 0 bases and J by 2 bases, with 14 bases between the two germline ends. The CDR3 totals 16 residues. The germline V gene has CDR1 SGDLS and CDR2 YYNGEE. CDR3 nucleotide sequence: TGTGCCAGCAGCGTAGGACCCCACAGGGTGCAAGAGACCCAGTACTTC. It encodes CASSVGPHRVQETQYF.